This T cell receptor (beta chain) was sequenced during a study of T-cell reconstitution after alpha-beta-depleted transplantation in children. CDR3 length equals 13 residues. Using unique molecular identifiers, the investigators prepared the TCRbeta library. TCRdb redid the calling of the PCR reads with MiXCR, one entry per CDR3 protein. The table records more than 250,000 distinct CDR3 sequences, approximately 9.6% of them present only once. With regard to this clonotype: One end of the junction fails to match germline, which may point to a read error.

Sample: PBMCs from the stem cell graft donor, taken from the stem cell graft. This sequence was found in a human donor who donated a stem cell graft to a child with SCID. The rearrangement uses TRBV12-3 or TRBV12-4 and TRBJ1-5; 7 bases agree with TRBD1. In DNA, the CDR3 is TGTGCCAGCAGTCCACAACAGGGGCAGCTCCAGCATTTT. Amino acid sequence: CASSPQQGQLQHF.